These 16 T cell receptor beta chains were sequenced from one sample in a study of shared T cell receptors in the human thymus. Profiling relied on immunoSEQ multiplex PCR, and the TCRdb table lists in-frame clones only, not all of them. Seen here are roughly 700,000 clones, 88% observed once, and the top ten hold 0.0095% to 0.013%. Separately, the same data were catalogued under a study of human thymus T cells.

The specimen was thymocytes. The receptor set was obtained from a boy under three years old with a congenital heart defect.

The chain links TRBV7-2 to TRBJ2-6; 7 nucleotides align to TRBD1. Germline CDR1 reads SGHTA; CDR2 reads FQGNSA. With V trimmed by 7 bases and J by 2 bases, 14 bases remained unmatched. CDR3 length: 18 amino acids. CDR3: CASNYGTARSAGANVLTF. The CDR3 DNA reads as TGTGCCAGCAACTACGGGACAGCGCGATCGGCTGGGGCCAACGTCCTGACTTTC.

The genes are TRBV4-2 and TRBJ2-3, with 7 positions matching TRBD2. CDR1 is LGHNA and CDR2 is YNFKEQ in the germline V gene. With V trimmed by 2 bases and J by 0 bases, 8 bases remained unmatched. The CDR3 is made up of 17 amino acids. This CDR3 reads CASSQYFGRPSTDTQYF. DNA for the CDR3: TGTGCCAGCAGCCAATACTTCGGGAGGCCTAGCACAGATACGCAGTATTTT.

The CDR3 DNA reads TGTGCCTGGAGTGTACGGGGTTGGCGGGGCTACACCTTC. This gives the protein CAWSVRGWRGYTF. V is TRBV30 and J is TRBJ1-2; D is unresolved. This CDR3 comprises 13 residues. Trimming stripped 0 bases from V and 8 bases from J, with 13 bases between. Per germline, CDR1 GTSNPN and CDR2 SVGIG (reference sequence).

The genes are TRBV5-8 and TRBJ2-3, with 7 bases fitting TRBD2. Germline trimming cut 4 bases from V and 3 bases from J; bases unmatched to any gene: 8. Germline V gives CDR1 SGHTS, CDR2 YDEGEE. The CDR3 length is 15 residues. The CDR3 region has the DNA TGTGCCAGCAGCCAGCGGGCGGGAGAAACAGATACGCAGTATTTT. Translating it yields CASSQRAGETDTQYF.

CDR3 DNA: TGCGCCAGCAGCCATGGGGACAGGGACCCAACCCCTACAGATACGCAGTATTTT. Its protein is CASSHGDRDPTPTDTQYF. The J gene is TRBJ2-3, the V gene TRBV4-3, with 9 positions matching TRBD1. The CDR3 totals 18 residues. In germline, CDR1 is LGHNA, CDR2 YSLEER. With 3 bases clipped from V and 3 bases from J, the junction kept 13 bases outside the gene matches.

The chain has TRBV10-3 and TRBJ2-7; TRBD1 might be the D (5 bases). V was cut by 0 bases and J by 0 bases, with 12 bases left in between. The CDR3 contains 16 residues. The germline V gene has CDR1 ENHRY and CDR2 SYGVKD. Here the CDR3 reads CAISESEQGPSYEQYF. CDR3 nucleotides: TGTGCCATCAGTGAGTCGGAGCAGGGCCCCTCCTACGAGCAGTACTTC.

The DNA of the CDR3 is TGTGCCAGCAGTTTAGGGTGGAGCGGGAGGGCCTACGAGCAGTACTTC. Translation: CASSLGWSGRAYEQYF. V gene TRBV28 combines with J gene TRBJ2-7; TRBD2 agrees at 10 bases. V gave up 2 bases and J gave up 2 bases; unmatched junction bases: 6. The CDR3 contains 16 residues. Looked up from germline, CDR1 is MDHEN and CDR2 is SYDVKM.

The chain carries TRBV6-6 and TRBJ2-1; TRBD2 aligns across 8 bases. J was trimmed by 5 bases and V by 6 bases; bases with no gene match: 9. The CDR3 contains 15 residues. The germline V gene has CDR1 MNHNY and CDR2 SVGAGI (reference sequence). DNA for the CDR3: TGTGCCAGCAGCCTCGTAGCGGGGAAGAACAATGAGCAGTTCTTC. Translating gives CASSLVAGKNNEQFF.

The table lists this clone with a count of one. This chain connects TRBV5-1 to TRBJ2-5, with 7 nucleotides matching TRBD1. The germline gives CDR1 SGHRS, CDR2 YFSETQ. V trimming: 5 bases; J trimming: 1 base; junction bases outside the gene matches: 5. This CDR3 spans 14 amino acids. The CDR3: CASRFRTGQETQYF. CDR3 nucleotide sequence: TGCGCCAGCAGGTTTCGGACAGGCCAAGAGACCCAGTACTTC.

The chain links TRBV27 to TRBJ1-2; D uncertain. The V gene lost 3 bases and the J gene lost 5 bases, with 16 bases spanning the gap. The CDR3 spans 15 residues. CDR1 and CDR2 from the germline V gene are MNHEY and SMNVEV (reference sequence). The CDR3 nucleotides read TGTGCCAGCAGTTTCGGGGAAGGGATGAGGTATGGCTACACCTTC. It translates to CASSFGEGMRYGYTF.

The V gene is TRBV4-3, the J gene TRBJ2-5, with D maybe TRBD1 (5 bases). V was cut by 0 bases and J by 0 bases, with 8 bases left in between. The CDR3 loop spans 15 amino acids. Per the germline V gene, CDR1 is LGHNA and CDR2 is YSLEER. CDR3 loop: CASSQDLTDQETQYF. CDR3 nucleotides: TGCGCCAGCAGCCAAGATTTGACAGACCAAGAGACCCAGTACTTC.

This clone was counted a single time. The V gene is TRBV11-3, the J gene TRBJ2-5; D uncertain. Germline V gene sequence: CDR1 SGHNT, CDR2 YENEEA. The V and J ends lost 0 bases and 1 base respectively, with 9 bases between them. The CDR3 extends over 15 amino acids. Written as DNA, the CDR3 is TGTGCCAGCAGCTTAGATCTCGGTGTCCAAGAGACCCAGTACTTC. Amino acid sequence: CASSLDLGVQETQYF. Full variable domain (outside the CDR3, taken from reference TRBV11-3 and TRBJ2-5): EAGVVQSPRYKIIEKKQPVAFWCNPISGHNTLYWYLQNLGQGPELLIRYENEEAVDDSQLPKDRFSAERLKGVDSTLKIQPAELGDSAVYLCASSLDLGVQETQYFGPGTRLLVL.

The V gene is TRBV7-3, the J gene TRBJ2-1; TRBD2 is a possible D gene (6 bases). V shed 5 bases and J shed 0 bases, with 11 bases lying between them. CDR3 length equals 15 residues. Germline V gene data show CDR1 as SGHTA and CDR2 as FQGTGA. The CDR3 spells CASSRGLSSYNEQFF. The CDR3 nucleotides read TGTGCCAGCAGCCGGGGACTGAGCTCCTACAATGAGCAGTTCTTC.

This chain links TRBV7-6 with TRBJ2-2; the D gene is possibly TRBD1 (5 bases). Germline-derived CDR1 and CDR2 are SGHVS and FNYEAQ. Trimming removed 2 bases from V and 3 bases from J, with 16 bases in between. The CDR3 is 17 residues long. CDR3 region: CASSLTRQSRDTGELFF. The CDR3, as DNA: TGTGCCAGCAGCTTAACCCGACAGAGTCGTGACACCGGGGAGCTGTTTTTT.

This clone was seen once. DNA of the CDR3: TGTGCCAGCAGTTTAGGCGGGAGGGCCGTAACAGATACGCAGTATTTT. As protein: CASSLGGRAVTDTQYF. The chain is built from TRBV27 and TRBJ2-3; 9 bases line up with TRBD2. The CDR3 is made up of 16 amino acids. The trim removed 2 bases at V and 3 bases at J, leaving 6 bases unmatched. Germline V gene data show CDR1 as MNHEY and CDR2 as SMNVEV (reference sequence).

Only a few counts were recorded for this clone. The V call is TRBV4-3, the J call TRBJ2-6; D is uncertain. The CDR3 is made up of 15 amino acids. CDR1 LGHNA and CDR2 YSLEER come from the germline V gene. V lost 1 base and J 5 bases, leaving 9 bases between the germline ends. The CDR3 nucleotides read TGCGCCAGCAGCCAAGCGGGTATGTGGGCCAACGTCCTGACTTTC. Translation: CASSQAGMWANVLTF.